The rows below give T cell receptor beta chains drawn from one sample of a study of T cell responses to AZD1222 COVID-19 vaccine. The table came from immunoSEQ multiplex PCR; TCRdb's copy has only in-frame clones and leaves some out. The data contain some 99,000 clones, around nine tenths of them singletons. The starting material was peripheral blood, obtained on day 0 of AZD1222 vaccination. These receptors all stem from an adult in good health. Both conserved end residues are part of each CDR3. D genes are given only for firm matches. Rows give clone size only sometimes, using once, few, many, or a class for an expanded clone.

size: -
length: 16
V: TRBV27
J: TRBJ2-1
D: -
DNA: TGTGCCAGCAGTTCGTTGGGAGCAGGCCTTCACAATGAGCAGTTCTTC
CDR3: CASSSLGAGLHNEQFF

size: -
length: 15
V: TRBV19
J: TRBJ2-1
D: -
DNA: TGTGCCAGTAGTTCGAGAGGAATCTCCTACAATGAGCAGTTCTTC
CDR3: CASSSRGISYNEQFF

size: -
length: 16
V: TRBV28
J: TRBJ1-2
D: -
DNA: TGTGCCAGCAACCCCGGGACAAGGGCATTTAACTATGGCTACACCTTC
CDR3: CASNPGTRAFNYGYTF

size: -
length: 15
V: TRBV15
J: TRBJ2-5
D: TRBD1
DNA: TGTGCCACCAGCAGGCAGGGGGCGATGAGAGAGACCCAGTACTTC
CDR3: CATSRQGAMRETQYF

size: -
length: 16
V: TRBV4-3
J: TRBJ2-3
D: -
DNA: TGCGCCAGCAGCCAAGATAGGGGCATTGGGGCAGATACGCAGTATTTT
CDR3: CASSQDRGIGADTQYF

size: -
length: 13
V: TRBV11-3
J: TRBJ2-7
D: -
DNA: TGTGCCAGCAGCTTAGATCCGGGCGGCGAGCAGTACTTC
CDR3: CASSLDPGGEQYF

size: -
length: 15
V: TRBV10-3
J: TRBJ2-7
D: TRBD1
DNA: TGTGCCATCAGCGCCGGGACAGGGACCGCCTACGAGCAGTACTTC
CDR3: CAISAGTGTAYEQYF

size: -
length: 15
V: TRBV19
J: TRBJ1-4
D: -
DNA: TGTGCCAGTAGTATTAGGCGACAGCTTAATGAAAAACTGTTTTTT
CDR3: CASSIRRQLNEKLFF

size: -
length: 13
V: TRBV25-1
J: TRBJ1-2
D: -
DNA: TGTGCCAGCAGTGACAGGGGTGACTATGGCTACACCTTC
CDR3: CASSDRGDYGYTF

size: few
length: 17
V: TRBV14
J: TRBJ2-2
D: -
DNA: TGTGCCAGCAGCCAACCCTATGGGTTAAATAGGACCGGGGAGCTGTTTTTT
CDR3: CASSQPYGLNRTGELFF

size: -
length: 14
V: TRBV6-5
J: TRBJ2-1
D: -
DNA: TGTGCCTCAGGGGGCGGGAGGGCGAGCAATGAGCAGTTCTTC
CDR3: CASGGGRASNEQFF

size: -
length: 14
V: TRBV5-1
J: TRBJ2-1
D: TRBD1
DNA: TGCGCCAGCAGCTTGGAGGGGACAGGCAATGAGCAGTTCTTC
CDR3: CASSLEGTGNEQFF

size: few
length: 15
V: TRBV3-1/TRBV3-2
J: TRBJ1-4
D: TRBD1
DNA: TGTGCCAGCAGCTCCTACAGGGGGCGCGGGGAAAAACTGTTTTTT
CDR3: CASSSYRGRGEKLFF

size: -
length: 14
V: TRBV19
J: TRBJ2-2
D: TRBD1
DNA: TGTGCCAGTAGTACAGGACAGGGGGCCAGGGAGCTGTTTTTT
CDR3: CASSTGQGARELFF

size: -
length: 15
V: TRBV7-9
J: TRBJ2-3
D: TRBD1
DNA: TGTGCCAGCAGCCCCGGACAGGCTAGCACAGATACGCAGTATTTT
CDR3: CASSPGQASTDTQYF

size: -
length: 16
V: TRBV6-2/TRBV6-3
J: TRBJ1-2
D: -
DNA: TGTGCCAGCAGCCAAGAGGGACACCATGGGGCCTATGGCTACACCTTC
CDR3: CASSQEGHHGAYGYTF

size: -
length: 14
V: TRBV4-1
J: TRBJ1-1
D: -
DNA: TGCGCCAGCAGCCAAGGGCCCATGAACACTGAAGCTTTCTTT
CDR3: CASSQGPMNTEAFF

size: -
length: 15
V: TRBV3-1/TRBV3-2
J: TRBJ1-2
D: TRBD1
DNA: TGTGCCAGCAGCCAAGACCCGGGACAGTTATATGGCTACACCTTC
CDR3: CASSQDPGQLYGYTF

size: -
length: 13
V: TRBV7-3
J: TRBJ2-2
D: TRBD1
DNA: TGTGCCAGCAGGTTGACAGGGGTCGGGGAGCTGTTTTTT
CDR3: CASRLTGVGELFF

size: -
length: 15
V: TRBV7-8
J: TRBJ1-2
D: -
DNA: TGTGCCAGCAGCTTAGCGTCTAGGGCAGGCTATGGCTACACCTTC
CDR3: CASSLASRAGYGYTF